Listed here are 26 T cell receptor beta chains from one sample, sequenced in a study of shared T cell receptors in the human thymus. The method was immunoSEQ multiplex PCR; TCRdb's version includes in-frame clones alone and lacks a portion of them. There are 500,000 to 750,000 clones in the sample; approximately 90% occur only once, and roughly 0.0097% lies in the top ten. The sample was also reused in another study, on human thymus T cells.

The sample comprised thymocytes. All receptors come from a boy under two years old with a congenital heart defect.

The chain links TRBV11-2 to TRBJ2-7; possible D gene TRBD2, 5 bases. This CDR3 comprises 16 residues. The ends were cut back, 1 base at V and 6 bases at J, with 19 bases in the middle. The germline V gene encodes CDR1 SGHAT and CDR2 FQNNGV. This chain's CDR3 is CASSLGGLPVECEQYF. For the CDR3, the DNA is TGTGCCAGCAGCTTAGGAGGGCTACCGGTGGAGTGCGAGCAGTACTTC.

This clone was seen a handful of times. CDR3 loop: CASSQDPDRFTDTQYF. CDR3 nucleotides: TGTGCCAGCAGCCAAGACCCCGACAGATTCACAGATACGCAGTATTTT. The rearrangement joins TRBV4-2 to TRBJ2-3; the D gene is possibly TRBD1 (5 bases). Trimming left V 0 bases short and J 2 bases short, with 12 bases between. The length of the CDR3 is 16 residues. CDR1 and CDR2 (germline): LGHNA, YNFKEQ.

The gene calls are TRBV4-3 and TRBJ2-7, with D possibly being TRBD2 (6 bases). Trimming took 0 bases from V and 4 from J, leaving 19 bases between them. The germline V gene encodes CDR1 LGHNA and CDR2 YSLEER. The CDR3 consists of 17 residues. The CDR3 nucleotides read TGCGCCAGCAGCCAAGATCCCCTTCTGGGGGGAGGATACGAGCAGTACTTC. Translating gives CASSQDPLLGGGYEQYF.

The chain has TRBV5-5 and TRBJ2-7; D is undetermined. CDR1 SGHKS and CDR2 YYEKEE come from the germline V gene (reference sequence). The CDR3 length is 17 residues. Deletions cut 4 bases from V and 0 bases from J, with 20 bases between. The CDR3 sequence: CASSRYSRKFSSYEQYF. CDR3 sequence (DNA): TGTGCCAGCAGCCGTTACAGCCGCAAATTCAGCTCCTACGAGCAGTACTTC.

The rearrangement uses TRBV5-1 and TRBJ1-1, with D possibly matching TRBD1 (5 bases). Germline CDR1 and CDR2: SGHRS and YFSETQ. The CDR3 consists of 11 residues. V lost 3 bases and J 8 bases, leaving 8 bases between the germline ends. The CDR3 here is CASSSGREAFF. The CDR3 DNA reads as TGCGCCAGCAGCTCAGGGAGGGAAGCTTTCTTT.

The V call is TRBV29-1, the J call TRBJ2-7; TRBD2 matches at 15 bases. The CDR3 is 16 amino acids. Germline V gene sequence: CDR1 SQVTM, CDR2 ANQGSEA. V was pared by 1 base and J by 5 bases, with 6 bases of the junction left unmatched. In nucleotides, the CDR3 is TGCAGCGTTGAAGGGGGGACTAGCGGGAGGAGGGACGAGCAGTACTTC. Protein product: CSVEGGTSGRRDEQYF.

The chain carries TRBV30 and TRBJ2-1, with 9 nucleotides matching TRBD2. V was pared by 2 bases and J by 12 bases, with 17 bases of the junction left unmatched. CDR1 and CDR2 from the germline V gene are GTSNPN and SVGIG (reference sequence). The CDR3 spans 16 residues. The CDR3 protein is CAWSHPTASGIPMQFF. DNA of the CDR3: TGTGCCTGGAGTCATCCCACGGCTAGCGGGATACCTATGCAGTTCTTC. Combining the CDR3 with reference TRBV30 and TRBJ2-1 gives the whole variable domain SQTIHQWPATLVQPVGSPLSLECTVEGTSNPNLYWYRQAAGRGLQLLFYSVGIGQISSEVPQNLSASRPQDRQFILSSKKLLLSDSGFYLCAWSHPTASGIPMQFFGPGTRLTVL.

This clone was observed once. The chain recombines TRBV9 with TRBJ2-3; 10 bases align to TRBD1. Germline V lookup: CDR1 SGDLS, CDR2 YYNGEE. CDR3 length: 20 residues. V lost 3 bases to trimming and J lost 4 bases; unmatched junction nucleotides: 20. CDR3 amino acids: CASSDITSRARDRGADTQYF. The CDR3 DNA reads as TGTGCCAGCAGCGACATCACGAGTAGAGCACGGGACAGGGGCGCAGATACGCAGTATTTT. Using reference TRBV9 and TRBJ2-3 for the parts outside the CDR3, the full variable domain is DSGVTQTPKHLITATGQRVTLRCSPRSGDLSVYWYQQSLDQGLQFLIQYYNGEERAKGNILERFSAQQFPDLHSELNLSSLELGDSALYFCASSDITSRARDRGADTQYFGPGTRLTVL.

The V gene is TRBV7-8, the J gene TRBJ1-5, with D unclear. Germline values: CDR1 SGHVS, CDR2 FQNEAQ. The CDR3 consists of 17 residues. V was trimmed by 7 bases and J by 3 bases, leaving 22 bases between them. The CDR3 protein is CASTLGGRTFLNQPQHF. As DNA, the CDR3 is TGTGCCAGCACCCTAGGAGGCAGGACCTTCCTCAATCAGCCCCAGCATTTT.

This clone was found a few times. The chain carries TRBV28 and TRBJ2-1, with TRBD1 identical over 8 bases. The junction had 5 bases not matched to a gene; V was cut back by 1 base and J by 3 bases. This CDR3 has 16 amino acids. Germline assignment: CDR1 MDHEN and CDR2 SYDVKM. The CDR3 region has the DNA TGTGCCAGCAGTTTATTGGACAGGGCGTGCTACAATGAGCAGTTCTTC. This translates into CASSLLDRACYNEQFF.

The chain has TRBV19 and TRBJ2-1; tentative D call: TRBD1 (6 bases). The V gene's germline CDR1 is LNHDA and CDR2 SQIVND (reference sequence). The CDR3 sequence is 14 residues long. Trimming left V 6 bases short and J 5 bases short, with 14 bases between. DNA for the CDR3: TGTGCCAGTAGGGTGGCAGGGGACCACAATGAGCAGTTCTTC. This gives the protein CASRVAGDHNEQFF.

V and J are TRBV27 and TRBJ2-7; TRBD2 might be the D (7 bases). V was cut by 3 bases and J by 0 bases, with 15 bases left in between. This CDR3 comprises 16 residues. Per the germline V gene, CDR1 is MNHEY and CDR2 is SMNVEV (reference sequence). Here the CDR3 reads CASSFERDTISYEQYF. CDR3 nucleotide sequence: TGTGCCAGCAGTTTTGAGCGGGACACTATCTCCTACGAGCAGTACTTC.

V usage is TRBV13 and J usage is TRBJ2-3, with D tentatively TRBD2 (5 bases). Germline CDR1 PRHDT, CDR2 FYEKMQ (reference sequence). CDR3 length: 17 amino acids. The V end lost 4 bases, the J end lost 1 base, and 18 bases lay between the germline ends. CDR3 in amino acids: CASSSRSGSPGTDTQYF. CDR3 bases: TGTGCCAGCAGCTCCCGAAGCGGCTCCCCCGGCACAGATACGCAGTATTTT.

The chain has TRBV4-3 and TRBJ2-1; 7 positions match TRBD1. This CDR3 is 16 amino acids long. V dropped 3 bases and J dropped 6; count of bases not matched to a gene: 11. Germline CDR1 is LGHNA and CDR2 is YSLEER. The CDR3 here is CASSHVRQGPLNEQFF. The CDR3 DNA reads as TGCGCCAGCAGCCACGTGAGACAGGGTCCTCTCAATGAGCAGTTCTTC.

Only one count was recorded for this clone. V and J are TRBV28 and TRBJ2-7; 11 nucleotides agree with TRBD2. The junction had 11 bases not matched to a gene; V was cut back by 5 bases and J by 2 bases. The CDR3 spans 17 residues. Germline V CDR1 and CDR2: MDHEN, SYDVKM. CDR3 region: CASSLTLAGLAAYEQYF. The CDR3 DNA sequence: TGTGCCAGCAGTCTTACTCTCGCGGGACTAGCGGCCTACGAGCAGTACTTC.

The chain links TRBV9 to TRBJ1-3; D remains ambiguous. The CDR3 consists of 11 residues. Deletions cut 3 bases from V and 6 bases from J, with 4 bases between. Germline loops: CDR1 SGDLS, CDR2 YYNGEE. The CDR3 nucleotides are TGTGCCAGCAGCGCCTCAAACACCATATATTTT. Protein sequence: CASSASNTIYF.

Concerning this clone itself: Mismatch with germline at one junction end may stem from a read error. CDR3 sequence reads: CSAPRPFF. CDR3 nucleotides: TGCAGTGCCCCGAGGCCTTTCTTC. The rearrangement uses TRBV20-1 and TRBJ2-7; D ambiguous. Germline V lookup: CDR1 DFQATT, CDR2 SNEGSKA (reference sequence). This CDR3 has 8 amino acids.

The chain uses TRBV11-2 and TRBJ2-7, with D possibly TRBD2 on 5 matching bases. Trimming took off 1 base at V and 1 base at J, with 17 bases between the two ends. The CDR3 covers 17 residues. Per the germline V gene, CDR1 is SGHAT and CDR2 is FQNNGV. The CDR3 reads CASSLVSRWESSYEQYF. CDR3 nucleotides: TGTGCCAGCAGCTTAGTCAGTAGATGGGAGTCGTCCTACGAGCAGTACTTC.

The chain has TRBV14 and TRBJ2-7; 8 bases line up with TRBD2. The CDR3 consists of 22 residues. V was clipped by 1 base and J by 4 bases; unmatched bases: 27. Germline CDR1 reads SGHDN; CDR2 reads FVKESK. The CDR3 protein is CASSQVGPTIGKGSGSWYEQYF. The CDR3 coding sequence is TGTGCCAGCAGCCAAGTAGGGCCTACTATCGGCAAGGGGAGCGGGAGTTGGTACGAGCAGTACTTC.

The CDR3 protein is CASSLSAGSYEQYF. The CDR3 DNA follows: TGTGCCAGCAGCTTAAGTGCCGGCTCCTACGAGCAGTACTTC. The chain has TRBV7-3 and TRBJ2-7; D gene unclear. This CDR3 is built from 14 residues. The V gene lost 1 base and the J gene lost 0 bases, with 7 bases spanning the gap. Germline V gene lookup returns CDR1 SGHTA and CDR2 FQGTGA.

The chain has TRBV9 and TRBJ2-5; tentative D call: TRBD2 (6 bases). The germline V gene encodes CDR1 SGDLS and CDR2 YYNGEE. The CDR3 spans 15 residues. V was shortened by 4 bases and J by 2 bases, with 15 bases between the two germline ends. The CDR3 nucleotides read TGTGCCAGCAGCCCACTTCCGGGAGTACAAGAGACCCAGTACTTC. This translates into CASSPLPGVQETQYF.

The CDR3 bases are TGTGCCAGCAGCTTAAATGCTACAGGAACCTACGAGCAGTACTTC. Translated: CASSLNATGTYEQYF. The V gene is TRBV11-3, the J gene TRBJ2-7; the D gene is possibly TRBD1 (5 bases). V was shortened by 2 bases and J by 2 bases, with 13 bases between the two germline ends. CDR3 length: 15 amino acids. CDR1 is SGHNT and CDR2 is YENEEA in the germline V gene.

The chain links TRBV6-4 to TRBJ2-7; possibly TRBD2 for D (5 bases). Germline V gene sequence: CDR1 MRHNA, CDR2 SNTAGT. The CDR3 length is 14 residues. Trimming stripped 9 bases from V and 4 bases from J, with 19 bases between. The CDR3 DNA reads TGTGCCAGACCACCAACTTCCGGGGAATACGAGCAGTACTTC. Encoded protein: CARPPTSGEYEQYF.

The chain employs TRBV4-1 and TRBJ1-1; 9 bases match TRBD1. Germline V gene data show CDR1 as MGHRA and CDR2 as YSYEKL. This CDR3 contains 15 residues. V dropped 4 bases and J dropped 4; count of bases not matched to a gene: 7. The CDR3 is CASSLRQGESTEAFF. CDR3 nucleotides: TGCGCCAGCAGCCTTAGACAGGGGGAGAGCACTGAAGCTTTCTTT.

The V gene is TRBV15, the J gene TRBJ1-4, with TRBD1 as a possible D gene (5 bases). The germline V and J ends were trimmed by 0 bases and 1 base, with 12 bases remaining between them. The CDR3 has 17 residues. The germline gives CDR1 LNHNV, CDR2 YYDKDF (reference sequence). The CDR3 region has the DNA TGTGCCACCAGCAGAGATACCGCCAGGGAAACTAATGAAAAACTGTTTTTT. As protein: CATSRDTARETNEKLFF.

Remarks on this clone: The same CDR3 also results from other DNA sequences found in this sample. V gene TRBV7-2 combines with J gene TRBJ2-3; TRBD2 agrees at 13 bases. Germline V gene sequence: CDR1 SGHTA, CDR2 FQGNSA. The CDR3 is made up of 18 amino acids. The V gene end was trimmed by 4 bases and the J gene end by 0 bases; junction bases not matched to a gene: 7. CDR3 bases: TGTGCCAGCAGCTCACGACTAGCGGGAGGTCCTAGCACAGATACGCAGTATTTT. Protein sequence: CASSSRLAGGPSTDTQYF. The full variable domain, rest sourced from reference TRBV7-2 and TRBJ2-3, is GAGVSQSPSNKVTEKGKDVELRCDPISGHTALYWYRQSLGQGLEFLIYFQGNSAPDKSGLPSDRFSAERTGGSVSTLTIQRTQQEDSAVYLCASSSRLAGGPSTDTQYFGPGTRLTVL.